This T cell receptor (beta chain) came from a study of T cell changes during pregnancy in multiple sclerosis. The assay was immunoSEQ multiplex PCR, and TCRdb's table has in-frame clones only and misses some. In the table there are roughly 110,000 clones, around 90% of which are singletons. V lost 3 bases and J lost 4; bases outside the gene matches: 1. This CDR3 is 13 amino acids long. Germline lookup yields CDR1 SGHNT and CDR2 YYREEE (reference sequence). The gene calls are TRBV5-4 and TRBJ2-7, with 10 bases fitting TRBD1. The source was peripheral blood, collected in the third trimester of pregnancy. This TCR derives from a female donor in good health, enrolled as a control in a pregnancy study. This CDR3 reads CASSSDRGYEQYF. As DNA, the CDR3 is TGTGCCAGCAGCTCGGACAGGGGGTACGAGCAGTACTTC.